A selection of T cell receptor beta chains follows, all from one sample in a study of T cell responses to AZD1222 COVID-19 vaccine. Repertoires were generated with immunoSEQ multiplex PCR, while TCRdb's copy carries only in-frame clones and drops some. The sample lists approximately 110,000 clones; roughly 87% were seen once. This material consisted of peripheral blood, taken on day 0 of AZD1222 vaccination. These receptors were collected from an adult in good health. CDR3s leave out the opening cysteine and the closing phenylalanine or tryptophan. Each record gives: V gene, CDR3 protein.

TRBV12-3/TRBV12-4 ASSNQGYGYT
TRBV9 ASSPTAGELF
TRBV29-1 SVDEQGAGEQF
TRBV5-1 ASSLAGAGDTDTQY
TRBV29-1 SVEVLLLREGGNEQF
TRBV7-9 ASSWGRGTDTQY
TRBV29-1 SASGQVYEQF
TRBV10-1 ASSENEEQY
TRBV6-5 AGRTGGAGTGELF
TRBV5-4 ASSLTQDNYEQY
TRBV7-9 ASSSTDTQY
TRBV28 ASRGPGGGNQPQH
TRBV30 AWSQGQPNQPQH
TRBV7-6 ASSPRQGANYEQY
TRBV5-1 ASSQLGILAKTQY
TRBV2 ASSKDRGYYSNQPQH
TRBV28 ASSLSSTGGRGEQF
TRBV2 ASSEDRASGNTIY
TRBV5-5 ASSLGTGWDRETQY
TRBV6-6 ASSSGPSGGTEAF
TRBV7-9 ASSFMDTGELF
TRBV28 ASSLFGLAGGNLHEQF
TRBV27 ASKFGGAENEQF
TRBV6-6 ASSYGQSNQPQH
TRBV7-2 ASSLQAGSFYEQY
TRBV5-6 ASTGGSYNEQF
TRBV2 ASSARLGTDTQY
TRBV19 ASSLGLGEDEQF
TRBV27 ASSSSSGDSDQPQH
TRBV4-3 ASSQEFLSGRNYEQY
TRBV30 AWSRRAGGYT
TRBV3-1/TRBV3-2 ASSQVSGNTIY
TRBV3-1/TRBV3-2 ASSSNRGPRYGYT
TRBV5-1 ASSLGAVTDTQY
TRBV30 AWSGQGLGNYGYT
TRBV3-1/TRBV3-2 ASSPYPLAGGYEQY
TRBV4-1 ASSQADGLAGYEQY
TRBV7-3 ASSLNGRELF
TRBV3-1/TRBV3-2 ASSQNRANYGYT
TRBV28 ASSLRLNKETQY
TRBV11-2 ASSFMTSSTDTQY
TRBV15 ATSPRQGEIQPQH
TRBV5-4 ASSPRGGRGETQY
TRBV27 ASSLSRRVYGYT
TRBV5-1 ASRLGQGDRNTEAF
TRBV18 ASSPTSRSTKIQETQY
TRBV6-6 ASSYSTGEAYGYT
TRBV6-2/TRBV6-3 ASSYLYTTEAF
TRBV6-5 ASSYDAGNNEQF
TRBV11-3 ASSSFLSRGAHEQF
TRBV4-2 ASSPHPFGGDYVYEQY
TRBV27 ASSFTPSSPLH
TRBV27 ASRAGESQETQY
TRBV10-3 AVRISASGMNEQF
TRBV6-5 ASSYGLQGTDTQY
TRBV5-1 ASSLAGTGNSGNTIY
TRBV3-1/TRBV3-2 ASSSPRTSGGARAGANVLT
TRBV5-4 ASSESDGWSSYEQY
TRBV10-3 AIRGLSDRSSYEQY
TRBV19 ASSTRVTLGGYT